This record covers a single T cell receptor (beta chain). The target antigen is unknown. Vbeta (60) and Jbeta (13) primers were used in the PCR. Original data processing: Later, 80 million or so unique TCR beta chains were counted in an analysis, and approximately 10 million of them were shared. Some clones are missing from TCRdb's copy, which holds only in-frame ones; the method was immunoSEQ multiplex PCR. V and J calls and clone size come straight from that table; D and trimming were deduced from the DNA. The repertoire includes roughly 120,000 clones, almost 70% of them detected once, and roughly 10% sits in the top ten. This entry is derived from a study of cytomegalovirus exposure and HLA in healthy donors. Study information: There were about 86 million unique TCRs (from HLA-typed donors) in an early data release.

Study-wide results and limits: CMV antigen specificity was confirmed in vitro for a few CMV-associated chains.

There are 16 residues in the CDR3. V lost 2 bases, J lost 2 bases, and 5 bases stayed unmatched. Germline CDR1 and CDR2: MDHEN and SYDVKM. This TCR came from a man younger than 45 in good health and CMV-seropositive. The chain joins TRBV28 to TRBJ2-3; 9 bases are a match to TRBD2. The source material was PBMCs. The CDR3 DNA reads TGTGCCAGCAGTTTAGCCCTAGCGGGACCCACAGATACGCAGTATTTT. The encoded protein is CASSLALAGPTDTQYF.